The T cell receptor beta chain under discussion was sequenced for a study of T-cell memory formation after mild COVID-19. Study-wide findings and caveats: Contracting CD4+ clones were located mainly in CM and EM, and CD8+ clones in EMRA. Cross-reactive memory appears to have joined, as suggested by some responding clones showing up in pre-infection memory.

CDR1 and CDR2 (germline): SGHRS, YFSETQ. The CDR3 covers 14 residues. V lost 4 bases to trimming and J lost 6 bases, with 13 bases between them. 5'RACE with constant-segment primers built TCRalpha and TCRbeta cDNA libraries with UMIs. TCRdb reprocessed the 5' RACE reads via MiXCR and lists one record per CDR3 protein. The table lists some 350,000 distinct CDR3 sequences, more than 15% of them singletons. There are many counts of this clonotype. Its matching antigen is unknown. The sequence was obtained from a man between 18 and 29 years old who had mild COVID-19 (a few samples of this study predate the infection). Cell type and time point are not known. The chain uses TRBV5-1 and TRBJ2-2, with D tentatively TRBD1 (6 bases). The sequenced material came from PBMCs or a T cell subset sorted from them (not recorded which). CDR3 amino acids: CASSLIGQSGELFF. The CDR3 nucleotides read TGCGCCAGCAGCCTCATTGGACAGTCCGGGGAGCTGTTTTTT.